This T cell receptor (beta chain) was profiled in a study of T cell repertoires in cytomegalovirus infection. Study summary: The authors relied on CMV epitopes, both recently identified HLA-C-restricted and well-studied HLA-B-restricted. Public TCR beta signatures were indicative of both CMV infection and a matching HLA type.

A remark on this clonotype: No antigen is known for it.

The study's findings and limits: The study identified carriers of CMV plus the relevant HLA from cumulative public TCR beta family frequency. HLA-C-restricted, CMV-specific TCR beta clonotypes were dominant ex vivo.

The junction had 23 bases not matched to a gene; V was cut back by 6 bases and J by 7 bases. Germline V gene lookup returns CDR1 MNHEY and CDR2 SVGAGI. The CDR3 totals 19 residues. TCRdb reprocessed the reads via MiXCR and lists one record per CDR3 protein. This table holds 750,000 to 900,000 distinct CDR3 sequences, just under 30% found once. The sample here was cultured CD8+ T cells from PBMCs, taken from culture after CMV antigen stimulation. The chain couples TRBV6-5 to TRBJ2-1, with 8 nucleotides matching TRBD2. The clonotype originates from a human donor in good health (CMV status not recorded). Some clones in this sample may be carry-over from other donors' samples. The CDR3 bases are TGTGCCAGCAGGCCCACGAAGGGCTTATCGGGGGGGGGCGAAAATGAGCAGTTCTTC. Its protein is CASRPTKGLSGGGENEQFF.